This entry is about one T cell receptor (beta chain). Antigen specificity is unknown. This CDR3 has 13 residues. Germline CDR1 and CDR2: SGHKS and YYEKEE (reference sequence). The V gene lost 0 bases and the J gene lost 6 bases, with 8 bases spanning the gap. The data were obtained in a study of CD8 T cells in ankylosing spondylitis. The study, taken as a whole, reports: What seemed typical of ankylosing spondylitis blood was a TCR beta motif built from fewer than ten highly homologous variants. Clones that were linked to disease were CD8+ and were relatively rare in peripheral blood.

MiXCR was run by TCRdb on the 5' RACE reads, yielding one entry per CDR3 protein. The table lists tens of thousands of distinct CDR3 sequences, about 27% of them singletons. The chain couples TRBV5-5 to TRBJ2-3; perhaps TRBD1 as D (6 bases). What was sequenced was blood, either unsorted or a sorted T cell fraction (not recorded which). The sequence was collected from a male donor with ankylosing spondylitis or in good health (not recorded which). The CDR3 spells CASSLGQGDTQYF. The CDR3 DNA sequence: TGTGCCAGCAGCTTGGGGCAGGGGGATACGCAGTATTTT.